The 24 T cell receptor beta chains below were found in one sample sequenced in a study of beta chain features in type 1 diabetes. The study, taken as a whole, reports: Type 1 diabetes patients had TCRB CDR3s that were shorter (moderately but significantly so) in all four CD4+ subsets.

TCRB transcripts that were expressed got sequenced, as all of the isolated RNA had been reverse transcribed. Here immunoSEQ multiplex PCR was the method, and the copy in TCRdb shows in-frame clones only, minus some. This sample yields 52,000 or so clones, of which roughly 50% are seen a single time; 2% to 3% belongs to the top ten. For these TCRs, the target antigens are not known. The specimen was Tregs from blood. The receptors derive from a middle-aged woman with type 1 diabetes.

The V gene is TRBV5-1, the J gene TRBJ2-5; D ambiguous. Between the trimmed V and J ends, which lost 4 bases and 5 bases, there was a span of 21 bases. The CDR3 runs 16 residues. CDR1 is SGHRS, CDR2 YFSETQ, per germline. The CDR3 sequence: CASSNGLTWQGETQYF. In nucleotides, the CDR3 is TGCGCCAGCAGCAATGGGCTCACGTGGCAAGGTGAGACCCAGTACTTC.

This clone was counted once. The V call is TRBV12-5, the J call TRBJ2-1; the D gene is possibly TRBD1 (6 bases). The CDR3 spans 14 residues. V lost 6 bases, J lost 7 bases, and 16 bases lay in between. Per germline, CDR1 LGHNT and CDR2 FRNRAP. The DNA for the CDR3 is TGTGCTAGTGGCGACACCGGGACACAAAATGAGCAGTTCTTC. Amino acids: CASGDTGTQNEQFF.

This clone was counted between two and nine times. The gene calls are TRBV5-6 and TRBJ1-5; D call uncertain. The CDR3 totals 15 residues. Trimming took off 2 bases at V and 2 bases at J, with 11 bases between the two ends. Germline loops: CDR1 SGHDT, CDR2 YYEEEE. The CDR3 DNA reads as TGTGCCAGCAGCTTATGGGGAGTAGGCAATCAGCCCCAGCATTTT. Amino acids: CASSLWGVGNQPQHF.

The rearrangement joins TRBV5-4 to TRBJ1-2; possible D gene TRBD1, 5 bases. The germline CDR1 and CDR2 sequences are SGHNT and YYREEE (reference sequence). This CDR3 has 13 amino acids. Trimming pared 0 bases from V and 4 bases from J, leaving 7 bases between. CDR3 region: CASSLDRLYGYTF. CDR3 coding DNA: TGTGCCAGCAGCTTGGACAGGCTCTATGGCTACACCTTC.

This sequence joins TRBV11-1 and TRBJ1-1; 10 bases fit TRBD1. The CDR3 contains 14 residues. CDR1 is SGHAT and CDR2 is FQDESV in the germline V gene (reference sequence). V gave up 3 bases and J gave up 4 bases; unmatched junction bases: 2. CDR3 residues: CASSLTGGSTEAFF. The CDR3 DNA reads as TGTGCCAGCAGCTTGACAGGGGGCAGCACTGAAGCTTTCTTT.

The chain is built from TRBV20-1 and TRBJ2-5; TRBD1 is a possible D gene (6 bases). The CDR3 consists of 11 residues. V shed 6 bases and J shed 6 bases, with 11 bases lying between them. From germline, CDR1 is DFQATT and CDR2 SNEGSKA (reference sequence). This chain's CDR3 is CSANREQTQYF. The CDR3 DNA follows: TGCAGTGCAAACAGGGAGCAGACCCAGTACTTC.

CDR3 loop: CASSQVELTGRPPQPQHF. As DNA, the CDR3 is TGCGCCAGCAGCCAAGTTGAGCTGACAGGACGACCCCCTCAGCCCCAGCATTTT. This chain connects TRBV4-1 to TRBJ1-5, with D perhaps TRBD1 (6 bases). V gave up 1 base and J gave up 6 bases, with 22 bases separating them. The germline CDR1 and CDR2 sequences are MGHRA and YSYEKL. The CDR3 contains 18 residues.

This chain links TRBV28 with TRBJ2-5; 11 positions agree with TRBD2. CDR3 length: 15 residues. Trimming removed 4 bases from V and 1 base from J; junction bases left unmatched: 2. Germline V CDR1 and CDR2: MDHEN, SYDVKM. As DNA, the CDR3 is TGTGCCAGCAGTTCTACTAGCGGGGGCCAAGAGACCCAGTACTTC. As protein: CASSSTSGGQETQYF.

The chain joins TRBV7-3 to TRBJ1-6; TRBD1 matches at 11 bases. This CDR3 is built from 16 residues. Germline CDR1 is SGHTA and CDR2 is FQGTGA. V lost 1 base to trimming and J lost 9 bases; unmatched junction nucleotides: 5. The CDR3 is CASSLMGGQGGSPLHF. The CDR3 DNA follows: TGTGCCAGCAGCTTAATGGGGGGACAGGGGGGTTCACCCCTCCACTTT. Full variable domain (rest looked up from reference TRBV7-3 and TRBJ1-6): GAGVSQTPSNKVTEKGKYVELRCDPISGHTALYWYRQSLGQGPEFLIYFQGTGAADDSGLPNDRFFAVRPEGSVSTLKIQRTERGDSAVYLCASSLMGGQGGSPLHFGNGTRLTVT.

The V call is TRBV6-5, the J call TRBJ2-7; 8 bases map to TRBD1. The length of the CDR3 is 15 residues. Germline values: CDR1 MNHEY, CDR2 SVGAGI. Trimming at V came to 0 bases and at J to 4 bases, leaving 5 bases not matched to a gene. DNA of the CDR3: TGTGCCAGCAGTTACTCTTCAGGGGGCTGGTACGAGCAGTACTTC. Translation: CASSYSSGGWYEQYF.

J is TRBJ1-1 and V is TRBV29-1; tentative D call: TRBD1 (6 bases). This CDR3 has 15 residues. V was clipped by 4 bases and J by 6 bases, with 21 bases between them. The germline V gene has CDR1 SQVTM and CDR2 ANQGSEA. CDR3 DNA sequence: TGCAGCGTTGTTCTTTCGGGGGGGGCAAGGGCTGAAGCTTTCTTT. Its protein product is CSVVLSGGARAEAFF. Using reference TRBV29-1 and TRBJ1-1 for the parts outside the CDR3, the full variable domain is SAVISQKPSRDICQRGTSLTIQCQVDSQVTMMFWYRQQPGQSLTLIATANQGSEATYESGFVIDKFPISRPNLTFSTLTVSNMSPEDSSIYLCSVVLSGGARAEAFFGQGTRLTVV.

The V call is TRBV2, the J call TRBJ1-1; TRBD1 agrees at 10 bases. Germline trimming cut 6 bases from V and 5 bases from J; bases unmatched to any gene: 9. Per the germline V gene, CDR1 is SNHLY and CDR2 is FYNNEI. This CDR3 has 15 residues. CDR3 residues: CASRKTGGAGTEAFF. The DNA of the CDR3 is TGTGCCAGCAGGAAGACAGGGGGCGCGGGTACTGAAGCTTTCTTT.

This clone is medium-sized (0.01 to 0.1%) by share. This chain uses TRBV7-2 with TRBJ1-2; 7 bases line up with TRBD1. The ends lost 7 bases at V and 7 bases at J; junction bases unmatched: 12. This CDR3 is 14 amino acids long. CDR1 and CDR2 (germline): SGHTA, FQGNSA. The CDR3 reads CASNSGTEPSGYTF. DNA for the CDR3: TGTGCCAGCAACTCGGGGACAGAGCCTAGTGGCTACACCTTC. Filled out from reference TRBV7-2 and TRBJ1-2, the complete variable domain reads GAGVSQSPSNKVTEKGKDVELRCDPISGHTALYWYRQSLGQGLEFLIYFQGNSAPDKSGLPSDRFSAERTGGSVSTLTIQRTQQEDSAVYLCASNSGTEPSGYTFGSGTRLTVV.

The CDR3 nucleotides read TGTGCCAGCACCCGAGGCGGGGGGACGGGTGGCTACACCTTC. Its protein product is CASTRGGGTGGYTF. The chain uses TRBV6-5 and TRBJ1-2; D perhaps matches TRBD1 (5 bases). There are 14 residues in the CDR3. V gave up 7 bases and J gave up 7 bases, with 19 bases separating them. Germline assignment: CDR1 MNHEY and CDR2 SVGAGI.

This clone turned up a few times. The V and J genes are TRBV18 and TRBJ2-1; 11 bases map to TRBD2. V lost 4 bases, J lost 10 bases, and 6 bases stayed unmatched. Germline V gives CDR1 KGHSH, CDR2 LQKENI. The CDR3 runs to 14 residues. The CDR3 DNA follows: TGTGCCAGCTCACTAGCGGGGGGGCCAGAGGAGCAGTTCTTC. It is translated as CASSLAGGPEEQFF. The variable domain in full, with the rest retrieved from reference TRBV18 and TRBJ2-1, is NAGVMQNPRHLVRRRGQEARLRCSPMKGHSHVYWYRQLPEEGLKFMVYLQKENIIDESGMPKERFSAEFPKEGPSILRIQQVVRGDSAAYFCASSLAGGPEEQFFGPGTRLTVL.

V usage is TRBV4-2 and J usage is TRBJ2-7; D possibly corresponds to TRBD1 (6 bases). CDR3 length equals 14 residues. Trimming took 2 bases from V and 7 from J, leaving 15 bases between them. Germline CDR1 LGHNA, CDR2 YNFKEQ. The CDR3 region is CASSQTPGEREQYF. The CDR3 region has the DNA TGTGCCAGCAGCCAAACCCCAGGGGAAAGGGAGCAGTACTTC.

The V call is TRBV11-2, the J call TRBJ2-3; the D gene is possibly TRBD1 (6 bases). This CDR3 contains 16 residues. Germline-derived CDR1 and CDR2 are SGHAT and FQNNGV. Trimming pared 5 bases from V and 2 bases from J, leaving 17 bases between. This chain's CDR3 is CASSPVTGRVTDTQYF. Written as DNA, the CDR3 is TGTGCCAGCAGCCCTGTGACAGGTAGAGTCACAGATACGCAGTATTTT.

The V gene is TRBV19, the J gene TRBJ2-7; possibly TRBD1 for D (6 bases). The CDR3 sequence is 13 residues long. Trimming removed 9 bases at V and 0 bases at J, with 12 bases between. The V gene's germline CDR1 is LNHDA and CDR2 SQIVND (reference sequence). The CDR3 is CASSQGSSYEQYF. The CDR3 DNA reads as TGTGCCAGCTCACAGGGCAGCTCCTACGAGCAGTACTTC. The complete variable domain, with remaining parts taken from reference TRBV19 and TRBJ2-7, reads DGGITQSPKYLFRKEGQNVTLSCEQNLNHDAMYWYRQDPGQGLRLIYYSQIVNDFQKGDIAEGYSVSREKKESFPLTVTSAQKNPTAFYLCASSQGSSYEQYFGPGTRLTVT.

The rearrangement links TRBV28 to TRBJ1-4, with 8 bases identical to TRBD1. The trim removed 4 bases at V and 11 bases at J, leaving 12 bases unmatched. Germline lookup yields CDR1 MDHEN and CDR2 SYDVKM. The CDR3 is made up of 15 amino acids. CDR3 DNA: TGTGCCAGCAGTTCTGGACAGGGCGGACCCTCGAAACTGTTTTTT. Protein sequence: CASSSGQGGPSKLFF.

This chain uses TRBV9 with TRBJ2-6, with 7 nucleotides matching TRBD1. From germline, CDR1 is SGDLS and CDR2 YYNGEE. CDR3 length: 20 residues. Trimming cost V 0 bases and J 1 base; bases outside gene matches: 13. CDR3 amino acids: CASSVARVRQGSSGANVLTF. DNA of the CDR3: TGTGCCAGCAGCGTAGCGAGGGTCCGACAGGGATCATCTGGGGCCAACGTCCTGACTTTC.

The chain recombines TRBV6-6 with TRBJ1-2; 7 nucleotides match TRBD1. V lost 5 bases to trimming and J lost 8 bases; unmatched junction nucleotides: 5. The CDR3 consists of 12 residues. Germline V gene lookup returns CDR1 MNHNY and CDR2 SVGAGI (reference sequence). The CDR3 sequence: CASSKGAGGYTF. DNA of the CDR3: TGTGCCAGCAGTAAGGGGGCTGGGGGCTACACCTTC.

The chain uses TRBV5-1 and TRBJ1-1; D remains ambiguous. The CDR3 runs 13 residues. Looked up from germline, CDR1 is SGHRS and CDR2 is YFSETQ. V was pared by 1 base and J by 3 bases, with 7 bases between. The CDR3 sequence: CASSLQVDTEAFF. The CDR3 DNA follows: TGCGCCAGCAGCTTGCAGGTGGACACTGAAGCTTTCTTT.

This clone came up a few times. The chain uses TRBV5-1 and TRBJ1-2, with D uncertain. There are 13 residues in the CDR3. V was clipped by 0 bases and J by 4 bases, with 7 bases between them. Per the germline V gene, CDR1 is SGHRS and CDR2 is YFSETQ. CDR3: CASSLAPSYGYTF. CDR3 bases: TGCGCCAGCAGCTTGGCCCCGAGCTATGGCTACACCTTC.

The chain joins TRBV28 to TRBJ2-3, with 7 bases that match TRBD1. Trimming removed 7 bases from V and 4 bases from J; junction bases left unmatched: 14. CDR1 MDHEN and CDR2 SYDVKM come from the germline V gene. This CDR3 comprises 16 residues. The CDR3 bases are TGTGCCAGCACCACTTGGACAGGTGGTGTTGCAGATACGCAGTATTTT. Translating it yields CASTTWTGGVADTQYF.